This TCR beta chain was recovered during a study of chronic HIV infection and antiretroviral therapy. Using its own MiXCR run on the 5' RACE reads, TCRdb lists one record per CDR3 protein. The sample lists 30,000 to 45,000 distinct CDR3 sequences, roughly 8% occurring once. The CDR3 extends over 15 amino acids. Germline values: CDR1 SGHTA, CDR2 FQGNSA. The ends lost 4 bases at V and 4 bases at J; junction bases unmatched: 8. This sequence joins TRBV7-2 and TRBJ2-7; 9 bases are shared with TRBD1. The clonotype was recovered from an adult who had HIV and had not received antiretroviral therapy, or was an uninfected healthy control (not recorded which). The sequencing input was peripheral blood. DNA for the CDR3: TGTGCCAGCAGCTCGAGAGGGACAGGGTTATACGAGCAGTACTTC. Its translation: CASSSRGTGLYEQYF.